The clone carrying this TCR beta chain was recorded a few times. Using its own MiXCR run on the RT-PCR reads, TCRdb lists one record per CDR3 protein. The repertoire has about 680,000 distinct CDR3 sequences, 11% to 15% of them found once; the top ten carry 3.6%. Sequenced sample: memory CD4+ T cells from blood. The clonotype was recovered from a female donor in good health, serving as a healthy control.

In nucleotides, the CDR3 is TGTGCCAGCAGCTTACAAGGGGGCGCGGGGTACACTGAAGCTTTCTTT. Translating gives CASSLQGGAGYTEAFF. This sequence joins TRBV7-3 and TRBJ1-1; TRBD1 agrees at 7 bases. CDR1 SGHTA and CDR2 FQGTGA come from the germline V gene. V was clipped by 2 bases and J by 3 bases; unmatched bases: 9. The CDR3 length is 16 residues.